A selection of T cell receptor beta chains follows, all from one sample in a study of cytomegalovirus exposure and HLA in healthy donors. Profiling relied on immunoSEQ multiplex PCR, and the TCRdb table lists in-frame clones only, not all of them. The profile shows fewer than 200,000 clones, about 80% of them singletons. Input material: PBMCs. The receptors shown here come from a man aged 40-49 years in good health and CMV-seronegative. The CDR3 runs from the conserved cysteine through the conserved F or W. The D gene is left open where the match is weak. Rows give clone size only sometimes, using once, few, many, or a class for an expanded clone.

CDR3 protein	CDR3 DNA	clone size	J gene	V gene	D gene
CASSLFFGTSGKNEQFF	TGTGCCAGCAGTTTATTCTTCGGGACTAGCGGGAAGAATGAGCAGTTCTTC	-	TRBJ2-1	TRBV27	TRBD2
CASTSGGNEQFF	TGTGCCAGTACCAGCGGGGGCAATGAGCAGTTCTTC	-	TRBJ2-1	TRBV19	TRBD2
CASSLGLAKNIQYF	TGTGCCAGCAGCTTAGGGCTAGCCAAAAACATTCAGTACTTC	-	TRBJ2-4	TRBV7-2	-
CASSRASGQPLNEQFF	TGTGCCAGCAGCCGTGCATCGGGACAGCCCCTCAATGAGCAGTTCTTC	-	TRBJ2-1	TRBV11-1	TRBD1
CASSLAGGQGGEQYF	TGTGCCAGCAGCTTAGCGGGGGGACAGGGTGGAGAGCAGTACTTC	-	TRBJ2-7	TRBV7-9	TRBD1
CASSAHREEGNTIYF	TGTGCCAGCAGCGCCCACAGGGAAGAGGGAAACACCATATATTTT	once	TRBJ1-3	TRBV4-2	-
CASSKPVVKQGAYGYTF	TGTGCCAGCAGCAAACCTGTAGTTAAACAGGGGGCTTATGGCTACACCTTC	-	TRBJ1-2	TRBV7-2	TRBD1
CAISGRGDTGELFF	TGTGCCATCAGTGGCAGGGGAGACACCGGGGAGCTGTTTTTT	-	TRBJ2-2	TRBV10-3	-
CASSPRTSGKETQYF	TGTGCCAGCAGCCCGAGGACTAGCGGAAAAGAGACCCAGTACTTC	once	TRBJ2-5	TRBV14	TRBD2
CASSLFGRSNTGELFF	TGTGCCAGCAGTTTATTTGGCAGGTCGAACACCGGGGAGCTGTTTTTT	-	TRBJ2-2	TRBV28	-